Described below is a single T cell receptor beta chain sequence and its context. The data originate from a study of shared clonotypes between healthy human individuals. CDR3 length equals 12 residues. CDR1 is SNHLY and CDR2 is FYNNEI in the germline V gene. Between the trimmed V and J ends, which lost 9 bases and 7 bases, there was a span of 12 bases. Those who donated were healthy HIV-negative adults, with no recent acute infections or vaccinations reported. At a deep level, the assay was run. Per the original methods: Quality scores were absent from the junction-only immunoSEQ sequences, so filtering differed. Libraries were prepared by immunoSEQ multiplex PCR; TCRdb keeps only in-frame clonotypes and omits some of them. V, J and clone size reflect that table, while D and trimming were determined from the DNA. The sample shows around 980,000 clones, about 84% of them seen only once.

This receptor was obtained from a man younger than 30 in good health. Some clones in this sample may be carry-over from other donors' samples. The V gene is TRBV2, the J gene TRBJ1-4; D uncertain. The material sequenced was memory CD4+ T cells from PBMCs. Subset indicated: CD45RA-negative fraction. The CDR3 region has the DNA TGTGCCAGTCACAGAGGGAGTGAAAAACTGTTTTTT. It yields the protein CASHRGSEKLFF.